This section outlines one TCR beta chain sequence together with its context. No antigen is known for it. The CDR3 loop spans 15 amino acids. The ends lost 0 bases at V and 14 bases at J; junction bases unmatched: 8. The germline V gene has CDR1 LNHNV and CDR2 YYDKDF (reference sequence). Assay used: immunoSEQ multiplex PCR; TCRdb lists only in-frame clones, some missing. The sample yields hundreds of thousands of clones, 90% seen once. These data come from a study of cytomegalovirus exposure and HLA in healthy donors. General study findings and limits: Rare TCR sequences predominated, though certain public TCRs were found in many donors. Cytomegalovirus association was assigned to approximately 160 TCR beta chains. TCR clusters originating in the first cohort tended to co-occur in the 100 to 150 validation repertoires, according to a later analysis.

This clonotype was obtained from a woman between 25 and 40 years old in good health and CMV-seronegative. Sequenced: PBMCs. The rearrangement links TRBV15 to TRBJ2-1, with 12 bases fitting TRBD2. The CDR3 DNA follows: TGTGCCACCAGCAGAGAGCGGCTAGCGGGAGGGGGAAAGTTCTTC. Its translation: CATSRERLAGGGKFF.